This entry lists 32 T cell receptor beta chains sequenced from one sample in a study of blood T cell repertoires in COVID-19. The repertoire was sequenced with immunoSEQ multiplex PCR; TCRdb's copy has only in-frame clones and lacks some. The sample has 70,000 to 90,000 clones; around 74% are singletons. Input material: peripheral blood. Receptor source: a human donor with acute or convalescent COVID-19. The donor label of this sample is uncertain.

This rearrangement joins TRBV6-2 or TRBV6-3 to TRBJ2-2; 8 nucleotides agree with TRBD2. The ends lost 0 bases at V and 6 bases at J; junction bases unmatched: 15. This CDR3 contains 19 residues. Looked up from germline, CDR1 is MNHEY and CDR2 is SVGEGT. CDR3 protein: CASSYSPPRGGSRAGELFF. CDR3 nucleotides: TGTGCCAGCAGTTACTCACCCCCCCGGGGGGGGAGTAGGGCCGGGGAGCTGTTTTTT.

This chain uses TRBV7-2 with TRBJ1-2, with D maybe TRBD1 (6 bases). V lost 4 bases, J lost 7 bases, and 7 bases lay in between. This CDR3 is 11 amino acids long. The germline V gene encodes CDR1 SGHTA and CDR2 FQGNSA. CDR3 DNA: TGTGCCAGCAGCTCAGGGGTTGGCTACACCTTC. This translates into CASSSGVGYTF.

This chain links TRBV6-5 with TRBJ1-1, with TRBD1 identical over 8 bases. In germline, CDR1 is MNHEY, CDR2 SVGAGI. CDR3 length equals 15 residues. The V segment lost 6 bases and the J segment 10 bases; nucleotides outside the gene matches: 16. The CDR3 DNA reads as TGTGCCAGCAGGCGTCCACAGGGGGAGGTCAGATCAGCTTTCTTT. The encoded protein is CASRRPQGEVRSAFF.

V and J are TRBV5-1 and TRBJ2-5; 7 nucleotides agree with TRBD2. The V and J ends lost 0 bases and 3 bases, in that order; junction bases with no gene match: 8. The CDR3 extends over 16 amino acids. Germline assignment: CDR1 SGHRS and CDR2 YFSETQ. CDR3 in DNA: TGCGCCAGCAGCTTGGAGGCGCGGGGGTCCGAAGAGACCCAGTACTTC. It encodes CASSLEARGSEETQYF.

This clone occurred once. V and J are TRBV5-5 and TRBJ2-7; 9 bases fit TRBD2. The germline gives CDR1 SGHKS, CDR2 YYEKEE (reference sequence). The CDR3 sequence is 17 residues long. With V trimmed by 0 bases and J by 2 bases, 9 bases remained unmatched. This CDR3 reads CASSLASGGTYAYEQYV. In nucleotides, the CDR3 is TGTGCCAGCAGCTTGGCAAGCGGGGGGACCTACGCCTACGAGCAGTACGTC.

The gene calls are TRBV5-1 and TRBJ1-3, with D possibly being TRBD1 (6 bases). Germline V CDR1 and CDR2: SGHRS, YFSETQ. This CDR3 region has 13 residues. Trimming cost V 4 bases and J 4 bases, with 9 bases left between them. The CDR3 spells CASSNGQGNTIYF. The CDR3 DNA reads as TGCGCCAGCAGCAACGGACAGGGAAACACCATATATTTT. Together with reference TRBV5-1 and TRBJ1-3, the CDR3 gives the full variable domain: KAGVTQTPRYLIKTRGQQVTLSCSPISGHRSVSWYQQTPGQGLQFLFEYFSETQRNKGNFPGRFSGRQFSNSRSEMNVSTLELGDSALYLCASSNGQGNTIYFGEGSWLTVV.

The V call is TRBV3-1 (or the pseudogene TRBV3-2), the J call TRBJ1-4; the match to TRBD1 covers 8 bases. CDR1 is LGHDT, CDR2 YNNKEL, per germline (reference sequence). Trimming removed 4 bases from V and 7 bases from J; junction bases left unmatched: 2. This CDR3 has 13 amino acids. The CDR3 DNA reads as TGTGCCAGCAGCCTCGGACAGGGTGAAAAACTGTTTTTT. Translating it yields CASSLGQGEKLFF.

This clone has only one observation. J is TRBJ2-2 and V is TRBV28; 9 nucleotides agree with TRBD1. Germline assignment: CDR1 MDHEN and CDR2 SYDVKM. This CDR3 is 14 amino acids long. With 8 bases clipped from V and 4 bases from J, the junction kept 5 bases outside the gene matches. Here the CDR3 DNA reads TGTGCCAGCCTCACAGGGGGCACCACCGGGGAGCTGTTTTTT. Amino acids: CASLTGGTTGELFF.

The chain couples TRBV30 to TRBJ1-1, with unresolved D. With 3 bases removed from V and 0 bases from J, the gap between germline ends came to 14 bases. The germline gives CDR1 GTSNPN, CDR2 SVGIG (reference sequence). The CDR3 sequence is 15 residues long. The CDR3 DNA is TGTGCCTGGAGGGTGGTGGGCCAGGTGAACACTGAAGCTTTCTTT. Amino acid sequence: CAWRVVGQVNTEAFF.

The chain has TRBV11-2 and TRBJ2-7, with D perhaps TRBD2 (6 bases). The germline V gene has CDR1 SGHAT and CDR2 FQNNGV. The CDR3 loop spans 14 amino acids. V shed 5 bases and J shed 4 bases, with 15 bases lying between them. CDR3 bases: TGTGCCAGCAGCCCCCGGGGCGGGGTATACGAGCAGTACTTC. Translation gives CASSPRGGVYEQYF.

This rearrangement joins TRBV5-1 to TRBJ2-7, with TRBD2 matching over 7 bases. Unmatched junction bases numbered 4, after V lost 6 bases and J lost 1 base. Germline values: CDR1 SGHRS, CDR2 YFSETQ. The CDR3 length is 13 residues. CDR3 residues: CASNAGESYEQYF. Written as DNA, the CDR3 is TGCGCCAGCAATGCGGGGGAGTCCTACGAGCAGTACTTC.

J is TRBJ2-7 and V is TRBV19, with D perhaps matching TRBD1 (5 bases). V was shortened by 5 bases and J by 2 bases, with 10 bases between the two germline ends. The CDR3 spans 13 residues. Germline V gives CDR1 LNHDA, CDR2 SQIVND (reference sequence). CDR3 loop: CASSAQGTYEQYV. CDR3 in DNA: TGTGCCAGTAGTGCCCAGGGAACCTACGAGCAGTACGTC.

This clone was recorded only once. CDR3: CASSPTSGGYTDTQYF. The CDR3 DNA sequence: TGTGCCAGCAGCCCAACTAGCGGGGGATACACAGATACGCAGTATTTT. The J gene is TRBJ2-3, the V gene TRBV7-2; 11 nucleotides align to TRBD2. This CDR3 has 16 amino acids. Germline values: CDR1 SGHTA, CDR2 FQGNSA. J lost 2 bases, V lost 5 bases, and 6 bases had no gene match.

This chain connects TRBV30 to TRBJ2-3; 8 bases match TRBD1. V lost 2 bases, J lost 3 bases, and 4 bases stayed unmatched. The germline gives CDR1 GTSNPN, CDR2 SVGIG (reference sequence). CDR3 length equals 14 residues. DNA of the CDR3: TGTGCCTGGAGTATAACAGGGGGTACAGATACGCAGTATTTT. Translation gives CAWSITGGTDTQYF.

The rearrangement uses TRBV4-3 and TRBJ2-7; unclear D gene. Trimming pared 0 bases from V and 2 bases from J, leaving 8 bases between. This CDR3 has 14 residues. Germline CDR1 and CDR2: LGHNA and YSLEER. The CDR3 region has the DNA TGCGCCAGCAGCCAAGAGTTAGCCACCTACGAGCAGTACTTC. It translates to CASSQELATYEQYF.

The sample holds one count of this clone. The chain recombines TRBV15 with TRBJ2-5; TRBD2 might be the D (6 bases). Germline CDR1 reads LNHNV; CDR2 reads YYDKDF (reference sequence). This CDR3 is built from 16 residues. V shed 3 bases and J shed 1 base, with 15 bases lying between them. CDR3 nucleotide sequence: TGTGCCACCAGCAGGTCTGCAGCGGGCCGCCAAGAGACCCAGTACTTC. Translation gives CATSRSAAGRQETQYF.

The chain links TRBV4-3 to TRBJ1-5; no clear D gene. Trimming cost V 1 base and J 4 bases, with 8 bases left between them. CDR3 length: 14 amino acids. The V gene's germline CDR1 is LGHNA and CDR2 YSLEER. The CDR3 region is CASSQGAGNQPQHF. The CDR3 DNA reads TGCGCCAGCAGCCAAGGGGCTGGTAATCAGCCCCAGCATTTT.

The V call is TRBV5-1, the J call TRBJ2-3; unclear D gene. Germline loops: CDR1 SGHRS, CDR2 YFSETQ. V was cut by 4 bases and J by 4 bases, with 13 bases left in between. The length of the CDR3 is 14 residues. In DNA form, the CDR3 reads TGCGCCAGCAGCCTAGGAAGGAGAGCAGATACGCAGTATTTT. It specifies CASSLGRRADTQYF.

This clone is a singleton in its sample. The chain links TRBV5-1 to TRBJ2-5, with 8 positions matching TRBD1. CDR1 SGHRS and CDR2 YFSETQ come from the germline V gene. J gave up 4 bases and V 5 bases, and 16 bases lay outside the gene matches. This CDR3 has 17 amino acids. The CDR3 DNA sequence: TGCGCCAGCAGACCTGACGGACAGGGTCGGAGAGCAGAGACCCAGTACTTC. It encodes CASRPDGQGRRAETQYF. Full variable domain (missing parts from reference TRBV5-1 and TRBJ2-5): KAGVTQTPRYLIKTRGQQVTLSCSPISGHRSVSWYQQTPGQGLQFLFEYFSETQRNKGNFPGRFSGRQFSNSRSEMNVSTLELGDSALYLCASRPDGQGRRAETQYFGPGTRLLVL.

The chain uses TRBV15 and TRBJ1-1; D call uncertain. The length of the CDR3 is 12 residues. Deletions cut 1 base from V and 3 bases from J, with 3 bases between. Germline loops: CDR1 LNHNV, CDR2 YYDKDF (reference sequence). The CDR3 DNA is TGTGCCACCAGCAGAGCGTACACTGAAGCTTTCTTT. This encodes CATSRAYTEAFF.

The gene calls are TRBV5-6 and TRBJ2-2; no reliable D call. Trimming cost V 0 bases and J 7 bases, with 7 bases left between them. This CDR3 spans 13 amino acids. CDR1 and CDR2 from the germline V gene are SGHDT and YYEEEE. The CDR3 loop reads CASSLGLIGELFF. The CDR3 DNA reads TGTGCCAGCAGCTTGGGTCTTATCGGGGAGCTGTTTTTT.

The rearrangement links TRBV5-8 to TRBJ1-5; D may be TRBD1 (5 bases). The CDR3 totals 14 residues. Germline CDR1 and CDR2: SGHTS and YDEGEE. V gave up 4 bases and J gave up 5 bases, with 13 bases separating them. CDR3 DNA: TGTGCCAGCAGCAATCCCAGGGTCGATCAGCCCCAGCATTTT. This translates into CASSNPRVDQPQHF.

The CDR3 loop is CATSARDRGPEAFF. CDR3 bases: TGTGCCACCAGCGCGCGGGACAGGGGTCCCGAAGCTTTCTTT. The chain employs TRBV15 and TRBJ1-1; 10 positions agree with TRBD1. Germline V lookup: CDR1 LNHNV, CDR2 YYDKDF (reference sequence). The CDR3 has 14 amino acids. Trimming at V came to 5 bases and at J to 8 bases, leaving 8 bases not matched to a gene.

This rearrangement joins TRBV10-3 to TRBJ1-1, with a tentative D call TRBD1 (5 bases). Trimming stripped 4 bases from V and 2 bases from J, with 11 bases between. Germline V lookup: CDR1 ENHRY, CDR2 SYGVKD. This CDR3 region has 14 residues. The CDR3 sequence is CAISAPGINTEAFF. In DNA, the CDR3 is TGTGCCATCAGTGCCCCAGGGATAAACACTGAAGCTTTCTTT.

The chain links TRBV2 to TRBJ1-5, with a tentative D call TRBD1 (6 bases). Trimming took 7 bases from V and 1 from J, leaving 20 bases between them. The germline gives CDR1 SNHLY, CDR2 FYNNEI. CDR3 length equals 17 residues. DNA of the CDR3: TGTGCCAGCACCACTACAGGGAGGGGAAGAAGCAATCAGCCCCAGCATTTT. It is translated as CASTTTGRGRSNQPQHF.

This clone was recorded once. The chain carries TRBV2 and TRBJ2-1, with a weak D call TRBD1 (5 bases). The V gene lost 4 bases and the J gene lost 7 bases, with 14 bases spanning the gap. The CDR3 totals 14 residues. Germline CDR1 reads SNHLY; CDR2 reads FYNNEI. CDR3 residues: CASSALGAVNEQFF. The CDR3 nucleotides read TGTGCCAGCAGTGCATTAGGGGCGGTTAATGAGCAGTTCTTC.

V and J are TRBV2 and TRBJ2-3, with 7 bases lining up with TRBD2. V trimming: 6 bases; J trimming: 6 bases; junction bases outside the gene matches: 9. Germline V gives CDR1 SNHLY, CDR2 FYNNEI. This CDR3 region has 14 residues. CDR3 sequence (DNA): TGTGCCAGCAGCCTCGCTAGCGGCAAGGATACGCAGTATTTT. Translating it yields CASSLASGKDTQYF.

V is TRBV10-3 and J is TRBJ1-4, with 10 positions matching TRBD1. J was trimmed by 3 bases and V by 8 bases; bases with no gene match: 6. The germline V gene has CDR1 ENHRY and CDR2 SYGVKD. The CDR3 is 15 amino acids. DNA of the CDR3: TGTGCCATCTCACGGGACAGGGGTTCTAATGAAAAACTGTTTTTT. Translated: CAISRDRGSNEKLFF.

The chain joins TRBV6-6 to TRBJ1-2, with TRBD1 matching 7 bases. Germline trimming cut 6 bases from V and 2 bases from J; bases unmatched to any gene: 3. CDR3 length equals 13 residues. Germline assignment: CDR1 MNHNY and CDR2 SVGAGI (reference sequence). CDR3 sequence (DNA): TGTGCCAGCAGCACGGACAGGAACTATGGCTACACCTTC. This translates into CASSTDRNYGYTF.

V is TRBV28 and J is TRBJ1-2; the D gene is possibly TRBD1 (6 bases). CDR1 MDHEN and CDR2 SYDVKM come from the germline V gene. CDR3 length: 13 amino acids. V was pared by 4 bases and J by 4 bases, with 10 bases between. The DNA of the CDR3 is TGTGCCAGCAGTTCGCAGGGGCCCTATGGCTACACCTTC. Translation gives CASSSQGPYGYTF.

For the CDR3, the DNA is TGTGCCAGCAGCCTGAACCGGGGTTCGGACGGGGAGCTGTTTTTT. This sequence encodes CASSLNRGSDGELFF. The V and J genes are TRBV7-2 and TRBJ2-2; TRBD2 is a possible D gene (5 bases). The V end was cut by 5 bases, the J end by 7 bases, with 17 bases between. This CDR3 spans 15 amino acids. CDR1 SGHTA and CDR2 FQGNSA come from the germline V gene.

This chain joins TRBV4-2 and TRBJ2-1; 9 nucleotides match TRBD1. CDR3 size: 15 residues. Germline CDR1 LGHNA, CDR2 YNFKEQ. V shed 1 base and J 7 bases; nucleotides not matched to a gene: 5. The CDR3 here is CASSQVGQGINEQFF. The CDR3 nucleotides are TGTGCCAGCAGCCAAGTCGGACAGGGGATTAATGAGCAGTTCTTC.